One sample yielded the 20 T cell receptor beta chains listed below, sequenced in a study of CD8 T cells in ankylosing spondylitis. Study outcomes and limitations: Within ankylosing spondylitis blood, a TCR beta motif made up of roughly eight highly homologous variants appeared to be characteristic.

TCRdb redid the calling of the 5' RACE reads with MiXCR, one entry per CDR3 protein. The sample has about 800,000 distinct CDR3 sequences, about 12% seen once. The antigens these receptors bind are not known. Sequencing was carried out using blood, either unsorted or a sorted T cell fraction (not recorded which). All receptors derive from a male donor with ankylosing spondylitis.

This clonotype was observed at least ten times. The chain recombines TRBV18 with TRBJ2-7, with 9 bases lining up with TRBD1. The germline CDR1 and CDR2 sequences are KGHSH and LQKENI. V trimming: 8 bases; J trimming: 3 bases; junction bases outside the gene matches: 5. CDR3 length: 13 amino acids. For the CDR3, the DNA is TGTGCCAGCCGGGACAGGGCTCTCTACGAGCAGTACTTC. It encodes CASRDRALYEQYF.

The J gene is TRBJ2-2, the V gene TRBV29-1, with D hard to call. V lost 3 bases and J 1 base, leaving 12 bases between the germline ends. The CDR3 is made up of 15 amino acids. Germline V gene sequence: CDR1 SQVTM, CDR2 ANQGSEA. CDR3 amino acids: CSVESRTVNTGELFF. The CDR3, as DNA: TGCAGCGTTGAGTCCCGGACGGTGAACACCGGGGAGCTGTTTTTT.

This clonotype was seen a handful of times. The chain employs TRBV7-9 and TRBJ2-1; maybe TRBD1 (5 bases). CDR3 length: 15 residues. The germline V and J ends were trimmed by 7 bases and 0 bases, with 13 bases remaining between them. Per the germline V gene, CDR1 is SEHNR and CDR2 is FQNEAQ (reference sequence). CDR3 bases: TGTGCCAGCACCCAGGGTCTGAGCTCCTACAATGAGCAGTTCTTC. Translated: CASTQGLSSYNEQFF.

The chain employs TRBV7-5 and TRBJ2-3; the table gives TRBD1 as D, unverified against the DNA. TRBV7-5 is a listed pseudogene. The CDR3 runs to 12 residues. The CDR3: CRLLGDTDTQYF. DNA of the CDR3: TGTCGTCTCTTGGGGGACACAGATACGCAGTATTTT.

The J gene is TRBJ2-1, the V gene TRBV4-1, with 10 bases aligning to TRBD2. This CDR3 comprises 13 residues. J lost 13 bases, V lost 2 bases, and 5 bases had no gene match. From germline, CDR1 is MGHRA and CDR2 YSYEKL. CDR3 protein: CASSQSGLADQFF. CDR3 DNA sequence: TGCGCCAGCAGCCAATCTGGACTAGCGGACCAGTTCTTC.

This clonotype has a count of ten or more. J is TRBJ1-1 and V is TRBV7-2; TRBD1 might be the D (5 bases). CDR1 and CDR2 (germline): SGHTA, FQGNSA. The V and J ends lost 5 bases and 4 bases respectively, with 17 bases between them. The CDR3 runs 15 residues. The CDR3 DNA follows: TGTGCCAGCAGCCCGAGAGGGGTCTCCGGCACTGAAGCTTTCTTT. It translates to CASSPRGVSGTEAFF.

This CDR3 is CASRSGPFFSNEQFF. Written as DNA, the CDR3 is TGTGCCAGCAGATCGGGACCGTTTTTCTCCAATGAGCAGTTCTTC. V gene TRBV6-1 combines with J gene TRBJ2-1, with D possibly being TRBD1 or TRBD2 (5 bases each). The germline V gene encodes CDR1 MNHNS and CDR2 SASEGT. Trimming took 6 bases from V and 6 from J, leaving 18 bases between them. CDR3 length: 15 residues.

This clonotype has at least ten counts. The V gene is TRBV29-1, the J gene TRBJ2-3; 8 nucleotides agree with TRBD2. The germline CDR1 and CDR2 sequences are SQVTM and ANQGSEA. The V gene end was trimmed by 8 bases and the J gene end by 2 bases; junction bases not matched to a gene: 9. The CDR3 spans 14 residues. CDR3 DNA: TGCAGCCCCGGACCGGGAGGGCCCACAGATACGCAGTATTTT. It translates to CSPGPGGPTDTQYF.

This clonotype was seen only a few times. The rearrangement joins TRBV20-1 to TRBJ2-3; 12 bases align to TRBD2. CDR1 is DFQATT, CDR2 SNEGSKA, per germline (reference sequence). V lost 6 bases, J lost 0 bases, and 13 bases stayed unmatched. The CDR3 loop spans 18 amino acids. CDR3 coding DNA: TGCAGTGCCCCCCCGGCTAGCGGGGGGGCCTTTAGCACAGATACGCAGTATTTT. Its protein product is CSAPPASGGAFSTDTQYF.

The rearrangement links TRBV5-5 to TRBJ1-1, with D possibly matching TRBD1 (6 bases). The germline gives CDR1 SGHKS, CDR2 YYEKEE (reference sequence). V gave up 3 bases and J gave up 7 bases, with 19 bases separating them. This CDR3 has 15 amino acids. This CDR3 reads CASSSTMDSQLEAFF. CDR3 nucleotide sequence: TGTGCCAGCAGCTCAACTATGGACAGTCAACTTGAAGCTTTCTTT.

This chain connects TRBV5-1 to TRBJ2-3, with 8 bases fitting TRBD2. Losses at the gene ends were 4 bases for V and 2 bases for J; bases not matched to a gene: 15. The germline V gene encodes CDR1 SGHRS and CDR2 YFSETQ. CDR3 length: 18 amino acids. The DNA of the CDR3 is TGCGCCAGCAGCCCAAGAGGGGTAGCGGGATCCTTCACAGATACGCAGTATTTT. Its translation: CASSPRGVAGSFTDTQYF. The complete variable domain, with remaining parts taken from reference TRBV5-1 and TRBJ2-3, reads KAGVTQTPRYLIKTRGQQVTLSCSPISGHRSVSWYQQTPGQGLQFLFEYFSETQRNKGNFPGRFSGRQFSNSRSEMNVSTLELGDSALYLCASSPRGVAGSFTDTQYFGPGTRLTVL.

In its sample, this clonotype was seen a few times. In DNA form, the CDR3 reads TGCAGTGCTAGAGGAAACCCGGAGGAAGCTTTCTTT. Its translation is CSARGNPEEAFF. The J gene is TRBJ1-1, the V gene TRBV20-1; D is uncertain. The V end was cut by 1 base, the J end by 8 bases, with 11 bases between. The CDR3 has 12 amino acids. Germline V lookup: CDR1 DFQATT, CDR2 SNEGSKA (reference sequence).

This chain links TRBV6-1 with TRBJ1-5, with 8 bases matching TRBD1. The CDR3 covers 14 residues. The ends lost 5 bases at V and 10 bases at J; junction bases unmatched: 10. Germline CDR1 is MNHNS and CDR2 is SASEGT. The DNA of the CDR3 is TGTGCCAGCAGTCTAGACAGGGGCGGTGATCCCCAGCATTTT. As protein: CASSLDRGGDPQHF.

The table lists this clonotype with a few counts. V usage is TRBV4-2 and J usage is TRBJ1-6; D is uncertain. V gave up 2 bases and J gave up 8 bases, with 7 bases separating them. Germline V gene data show CDR1 as LGHNA and CDR2 as YNFKEQ. The CDR3 covers 13 residues. The CDR3 loop reads CASSQPGDSPLHF. CDR3 in DNA: TGTGCCAGCAGCCAACCCGGAGATTCACCCCTCCACTTT.

The V call is TRBV20-1, the J call TRBJ1-2, with D uncertain. The germline CDR1 and CDR2 sequences are DFQATT and SNEGSKA (reference sequence). With 8 bases removed from V and 4 bases from J, the gap between germline ends came to 11 bases. This CDR3 is built from 11 residues. DNA for the CDR3: TGCAGTCCTGGCGGATTCTATGGCTACACCTTC. Its translation: CSPGGFYGYTF.

This clonotype was recorded many times. The genes are TRBV6-6 and TRBJ2-3; D is uncertain. CDR3 length equals 13 residues. Germline V gives CDR1 MNHNY, CDR2 SVGAGI (reference sequence). V was pared by 7 bases and J by 6 bases, with 14 bases between. The CDR3 is CASNTPLTDTQYF. The CDR3, as DNA: TGTGCCAGCAATACGCCCCTAACCGATACGCAGTATTTT.

This clonotype was detected ten times or more. The V gene is TRBV29-1, the J gene TRBJ2-3, with 9 positions matching TRBD1. This CDR3 has 13 amino acids. Germline V gives CDR1 SQVTM, CDR2 ANQGSEA. The V gene end was trimmed by 5 bases and the J gene end by 4 bases; junction bases not matched to a gene: 4. The CDR3 region has the DNA TGCAGCGTTCGGGACAGGGTTCCAGATACGCAGTATTTT. This encodes CSVRDRVPDTQYF.

The sample holds many counts of this clonotype. The chain carries TRBV5-1 and TRBJ2-1; D may be TRBD2 (5 bases). Deletions cut 5 bases from V and 1 base from J, with 10 bases between. The CDR3 totals 14 residues. Germline V lookup: CDR1 SGHRS, CDR2 YFSETQ. The CDR3 here is CASRGLNSYNEQFF. CDR3 coding DNA: TGCGCCAGCAGAGGACTCAATTCCTACAATGAGCAGTTCTTC.

There are a few counts of this clonotype. This chain uses TRBV7-9 with TRBJ2-7; 7 nucleotides agree with TRBD2. The length of the CDR3 is 14 residues. V trimming: 3 bases; J trimming: 4 bases; junction bases outside the gene matches: 6. The germline V gene has CDR1 SEHNR and CDR2 FQNEAQ (reference sequence). CDR3: CASSFPSGLYEQYF. CDR3 sequence (DNA): TGTGCCAGCAGCTTCCCTAGCGGACTATACGAGCAGTACTTC.

This clonotype turned up a few times. The chain uses TRBV29-1 and TRBJ1-4; D not resolved. This CDR3 has 12 residues. CDR1 and CDR2 from the germline V gene are SQVTM and ANQGSEA. Trimming shortened V by 6 bases and J by 12 bases, and 17 bases separated the two germline ends. The CDR3 DNA sequence: TGCAGCGTCCGACGTGGGGTTGCGGAACTGTTTTTT. This codes for CSVRRGVAELFF. Supplemented by reference TRBV29-1 and TRBJ1-4, the full variable domain reads SAVISQKPSRDICQRGTSLTIQCQVDSQVTMMFWYRQQPGQSLTLIATANQGSEATYESGFVIDKFPISRPNLTFSTLTVSNMSPEDSSIYLCSVRRGVAELFFGSGTQLSVL.